This T cell receptor (beta chain) was sequenced in a study of blood T cell repertoires in COVID-19. Across the whole study: Acute and convalescent COVID-19 specimens originated in the United States, Italy and Spain.

The germline gives CDR1 LNHNV, CDR2 YYDKDF (reference sequence). The V gene lost 0 bases and the J gene lost 5 bases, with 16 bases spanning the gap. This CDR3 is 16 amino acids long. Per the original methods: Counts of nucleated cells, estimated from reference gene primer amplification, were obtained. The table came from immunoSEQ multiplex PCR; TCRdb's copy has only in-frame clones and leaves some out. That table is the source of V, J and clone size, and D and trimming were worked out from the DNA. The data show 50,000 or so clones, 77% seen once. The specimen sequenced was peripheral blood. The genes are TRBV15 and TRBJ1-1; TRBD1 might be the D (5 bases). The sequence was obtained from a human donor with active or convalescent COVID-19. The donor label of this sample is uncertain. The CDR3 DNA is TGTGCCACCAGCAGAGATAATTGGCAGGGTTGGACTGAAGCTTTCTTT. The encoded protein is CATSRDNWQGWTEAFF.